This T cell receptor beta chain was profiled in a study of response to subunit inactivated influenza vaccine. Study conclusions and caveats: It was the authors' suggestion that each seasonal influenza vaccination recruits few new T cells.

TCRdb reanalysed the RT-PCR reads using MiXCR and keeps one entry per CDR3 protein. Of a few hundred thousand distinct CDR3 sequences listed, 22% were seen once; the top ten hold under 13%. The CDR3 spans 13 residues. V was shortened by 1 base and J by 6 bases, with 7 bases between the two germline ends. Germline assignment: CDR1 SGHTA and CDR2 FQGNSA. This clonotype has only a few counts. Its antigen is still unknown. Sequenced here: PBMCs from blood, sampled less than 22 months after vaccination. The chain recombines TRBV7-2 with TRBJ2-1; a weak D match, TRBD2 (5 bases). The TCR originated in a man between 50 and 75 years old who received an inactivated influenza vaccine. The CDR3, as DNA: TGTGCCAGCAGCTTAGGGACTCCCAATGAGCAGTTCTTC. Protein product: CASSLGTPNEQFF.